These 30 T cell receptor beta chains share one sample of origin, sequenced in a study of blood T cell repertoires in COVID-19. The data were produced by immunoSEQ multiplex PCR, yet TCRdb's version contains in-frame clones alone and is incomplete. The sample includes roughly 68,000 clones, about 90% of them seen just once. The specimen sequenced was peripheral blood. These TCRs come from a woman aged 50 to 60 with COVID-19, enrolled during active disease.

The chain links TRBV19 to TRBJ2-5, with D perhaps matching TRBD2 (6 bases). This CDR3 has 14 amino acids. V shed 4 bases and J shed 4 bases, with 13 bases lying between them. Per germline, CDR1 LNHDA and CDR2 SQIVND (reference sequence). The CDR3 coding sequence is TGTGCCAGTAGTAGGGGGGTGTCCGGAGAGACCCAGTACTTC. As protein: CASSRGVSGETQYF.

The chain joins TRBV10-3 to TRBJ2-7, with 9 nucleotides matching TRBD1. V shed 8 bases and J 3 bases; nucleotides not matched to a gene: 5. The germline gives CDR1 ENHRY, CDR2 SYGVKD. The CDR3 runs to 13 residues. CDR3 nucleotide sequence: TGTGCCATCGGGGACAGGGCCCACTACGAGCAGTACTTC. Translated, it gives CAIGDRAHYEQYF.

The chain carries TRBV12-3 or TRBV12-4 and TRBJ1-1; tentative D call: TRBD1 (5 bases). V lost 3 bases and J 1 base, leaving 6 bases between the germline ends. The CDR3 length is 13 residues. The chain's CDR3 is CASSFTGNTEAFF. CDR3 sequence (DNA): TGTGCCAGCAGTTTTACAGGGAACACTGAAGCTTTCTTT.

The chain has TRBV18 and TRBJ1-6, with D maybe TRBD1 (5 bases). The CDR3 consists of 15 residues. Trimming stripped 6 bases from V and 8 bases from J, with 17 bases between. The germline CDR1 and CDR2 sequences are KGHSH and LQKENI. The CDR3 region is CASSRDGRADSPLHF. The DNA for the CDR3 is TGTGCCAGCTCGCGGGACGGCAGGGCTGATTCACCCCTCCACTTT.

This chain joins TRBV5-6 and TRBJ1-2; D may be TRBD1 (6 bases). CDR1 is SGHDT and CDR2 is YYEEEE in the germline V gene. CDR3 length equals 14 residues. V lost 4 bases to trimming and J lost 0 bases, with 10 bases between them. The CDR3 region is CASSRTETNYGYTF. CDR3 bases: TGTGCCAGCAGCCGGACAGAAACTAACTATGGCTACACCTTC.

The J gene is TRBJ2-3, the V gene TRBV12-3 or TRBV12-4; tentative D call: TRBD1 (6 bases). V was shortened by 2 bases and J by 9 bases, with 6 bases between the two germline ends. This CDR3 comprises 11 residues. The CDR3 loop reads CASSLRGTQYF. Here the CDR3 DNA reads TGTGCCAGCAGTTTAAGGGGGACGCAGTATTTT.

This clone has a single count. The chain links TRBV7-9 to TRBJ1-4, with D perhaps TRBD1 (5 bases). Per the germline V gene, CDR1 is SEHNR and CDR2 is FQNEAQ (reference sequence). V lost 0 bases to trimming and J lost 4 bases, with 9 bases between them. The CDR3 has 15 residues. CDR3 nucleotide sequence: TGTGCCAGCAGCTTAGCACAGGACATTAATGAAAAACTGTTTTTT. Encoded protein: CASSLAQDINEKLFF.

The V gene is TRBV2, the J gene TRBJ2-1; 8 bases align to TRBD1. Germline lookup yields CDR1 SNHLY and CDR2 FYNNEI. The CDR3 consists of 16 residues. After removal of 4 bases from V and 0 bases from J, the junction contained 5 bases not matched to a gene. As DNA, the CDR3 is TGTGCCAGCAGTGTCTCCAGGGGGCCCTCCTACAATGAGCAGTTCTTC. It translates to CASSVSRGPSYNEQFF.

This clone occurred a few times. This rearrangement joins TRBV7-2 to TRBJ2-1; D call uncertain. This CDR3 contains 15 residues. Germline CDR1 is SGHTA and CDR2 is FQGNSA. Trimming cost V 2 bases and J 4 bases, with 12 bases left between them. The CDR3 is CASSLTSTRYNEQFF. The CDR3, as DNA: TGTGCCAGCAGCTTAACCTCTACGAGGTACAATGAGCAGTTCTTC.

This clone appeared a single time. The chain couples TRBV4-1 to TRBJ2-5, with D maybe TRBD1 (5 bases). Germline CDR1 is MGHRA and CDR2 is YSYEKL. The CDR3 length is 17 residues. V was pared by 3 bases and J by 1 base, with 18 bases between. The CDR3 coding sequence is TGCGCCAGCAGCCAGGCCCCGGCAGGGCCCATCCAAGAGACCCAGTACTTC. Translated, it gives CASSQAPAGPIQETQYF.

This clone is a singleton in its sample. The V and J genes are TRBV5-1 and TRBJ1-1; D is perhaps TRBD1 (6 bases). The CDR3 extends over 14 amino acids. Looked up from germline, CDR1 is SGHRS and CDR2 is YFSETQ. Deletions cut 5 bases from V and 0 bases from J, with 11 bases between. CDR3 amino acids: CASSKGGMNTEAFF. As DNA, the CDR3 is TGCGCCAGCAGTAAAGGGGGTATGAACACTGAAGCTTTCTTT.

This clone was recorded only once. The V call is TRBV7-3, the J call TRBJ2-1, with D tentatively TRBD2 (7 bases). V was pared by 5 bases and J by 8 bases, with 16 bases between. This CDR3 comprises 14 residues. Germline V gives CDR1 SGHTA, CDR2 FQGTGA. CDR3 DNA: TGTGCCAGCAGCCTTACATGGGGGGGCCATGAGCAGTTCTTC. The encoded protein is CASSLTWGGHEQFF.

This clone was counted a few times. The V and J genes are TRBV2 and TRBJ2-7, with a weak D call TRBD2 (6 bases). Germline V gene sequence: CDR1 SNHLY, CDR2 FYNNEI. V gave up 7 bases and J gave up 3 bases, with 16 bases separating them. The CDR3 runs to 14 residues. The CDR3 DNA reads TGTGCCAGCATGGACCTAAAGGGACTCTACGAGCAGTACTTC. Translating gives CASMDLKGLYEQYF.

This chain links TRBV4-1 with TRBJ1-3; perhaps TRBD1 as D (5 bases). This CDR3 comprises 18 residues. The V end lost 2 bases, the J end lost 1 base, and 18 bases lay between the germline ends. In germline, CDR1 is MGHRA, CDR2 YSYEKL. The CDR3 is CASSQTPMPKGSGNTIYF. CDR3 DNA: TGCGCCAGCAGCCAAACCCCAATGCCGAAGGGGTCTGGAAACACCATATATTTT.

The CDR3 nucleotides are TGTGCCACCACTACAGGGTTGGGTGAAGCTTTCTTT. This encodes CATTTGLGEAFF. The rearrangement uses TRBV19 and TRBJ1-1, with D possibly matching TRBD1 (6 bases). The CDR3 is 12 amino acids. Trimming took 10 bases from V and 7 from J, leaving 16 bases between them. Germline-derived CDR1 and CDR2 are LNHDA and SQIVND (reference sequence).

The V gene is TRBV7-8, the J gene TRBJ2-2, with 9 bases identical to TRBD2. V lost 5 bases and J lost 3; bases outside the gene matches: 16. CDR3 size: 19 residues. Germline CDR1 reads SGHVS; CDR2 reads FQNEAQ. CDR3 coding DNA: TGTGCCAGCAGCATAACCCCCATCCGAGCGGGAGGATACACCGGGGAGCTGTTTTTT. As protein: CASSITPIRAGGYTGELFF.

The chain joins TRBV5-1 to TRBJ2-7; TRBD1 matches 8 bases. With 2 bases clipped from V and 2 bases from J, the junction kept 3 bases outside the gene matches. This CDR3 comprises 14 residues. Germline V lookup: CDR1 SGHRS, CDR2 YFSETQ. CDR3: CASSLRQGPYEQYF. CDR3 nucleotide sequence: TGCGCCAGCAGCTTACGACAGGGGCCCTACGAGCAGTACTTC.

This chain uses TRBV30 with TRBJ2-1; TRBD2 matches 10 bases. From germline, CDR1 is GTSNPN and CDR2 SVGIG (reference sequence). This CDR3 has 16 amino acids. The V gene end was trimmed by 8 bases and the J gene end by 7 bases; junction bases not matched to a gene: 17. CDR3 loop: CAGSPFTSGVGNEQFF. The CDR3 DNA reads TGTGCCGGATCGCCGTTCACTAGCGGGGTAGGGAATGAGCAGTTCTTC.

This chain uses TRBV18 with TRBJ1-5; D might be TRBD1 (5 bases). Looked up from germline, CDR1 is KGHSH and CDR2 is LQKENI. The V gene lost 1 base and the J gene lost 2 bases, with 15 bases spanning the gap. The CDR3 has 17 amino acids. CDR3 DNA: TGTGCCAGCTCACCACTTGACATGGGGCAGGGCAATCAGCCCCAGCATTTT. This codes for CASSPLDMGQGNQPQHF.

CDR3 residues: CASSSTSAGTGVNQPQHF. In nucleotides, the CDR3 is TGTGCCAGCAGTTCGACCTCGGCCGGGACAGGGGTCAATCAGCCCCAGCATTTT. The rearrangement joins TRBV28 to TRBJ1-5, with TRBD1 matching 10 bases. Germline V CDR1 and CDR2: MDHEN, SYDVKM. Unmatched junction bases numbered 12, after V lost 4 bases and J lost 3 bases. The CDR3 has 18 residues. Variable domain in full (rest from reference TRBV28 and TRBJ1-5): DVKVTQSSRYLVKRTGEKVFLECVQDMDHENMFWYRQDPGLGLRLIYFSYDVKMKEKGDIPEGYSVSREKKERFSLILESASTNQTSMYLCASSSTSAGTGVNQPQHFGDGTRLSIL.

This chain connects TRBV5-1 to TRBJ1-6, with TRBD1 identical over 7 bases. The germline CDR1 and CDR2 sequences are SGHRS and YFSETQ. With V trimmed by 2 bases and J by 9 bases, 8 bases remained unmatched. The CDR3 covers 15 residues. In DNA form, the CDR3 reads TGCGCCAGCAGCTTCGGAGGTAACAGGGGTTCACCCCTCCACTTT. This encodes CASSFGGNRGSPLHF.

The chain employs TRBV20-1 and TRBJ2-5; no clear D. This CDR3 has 11 residues. V lost 7 bases and J 5 bases, leaving 11 bases between the germline ends. From germline, CDR1 is DFQATT and CDR2 SNEGSKA (reference sequence). For the CDR3, the DNA is TGCAGTGTTAGGGTCGCGGAGACCCAGTACTTC. Translated: CSVRVAETQYF.

V gene TRBV11-3 combines with J gene TRBJ1-4; TRBD1 aligns across 7 bases. CDR1 SGHNT and CDR2 YENEEA come from the germline V gene. The CDR3 consists of 16 residues. V gave up 3 bases and J gave up 0 bases; unmatched junction bases: 4. CDR3 loop: CASSFRTGSTNEKLFF. The CDR3 DNA reads TGTGCCAGCAGCTTCCGGACAGGTTCAACTAATGAAAAACTGTTTTTT.

This chain connects TRBV6-5 to TRBJ2-5, with TRBD2 as a possible D gene (6 bases). Germline V CDR1 and CDR2: MNHEY, SVGAGI. V dropped 6 bases and J dropped 8 bases, with 16 bases sitting between them. The CDR3 runs 13 residues. For the CDR3, the DNA is TGTGCCAGCAGCGGACCTGGGGGGATAACCCAGTACTTC. Translation gives CASSGPGGITQYF.

V and J are TRBV28 and TRBJ2-5; 7 positions match TRBD2. The CDR3 consists of 15 residues. Germline CDR1 reads MDHEN; CDR2 reads SYDVKM. J gave up 4 bases and V 8 bases, and 13 bases lay outside the gene matches. CDR3 loop: CASPPGGKTPETQYF. In DNA, the CDR3 is TGTGCCAGCCCGCCGGGGGGAAAAACCCCAGAGACCCAGTACTTC.

In its sample, this clone was seen once. This rearrangement joins TRBV5-5 to TRBJ2-1, with D unresolved. This CDR3 has 13 residues. Per germline, CDR1 SGHKS and CDR2 YYEKEE (reference sequence). The V gene lost 2 bases and the J gene lost 3 bases, with 6 bases spanning the gap. CDR3 region: CASSLAFYNEQFF. The CDR3 DNA reads TGTGCCAGCAGCTTAGCATTCTACAATGAGCAGTTCTTC.

V gene TRBV5-6 combines with J gene TRBJ2-7; a possible D gene is TRBD1 (6 bases). The germline CDR1 and CDR2 sequences are SGHDT and YYEEEE. The CDR3 extends over 15 amino acids. V was trimmed by 2 bases and J by 2 bases, leaving 14 bases between them. The CDR3 sequence: CASSLGNRVTYEQYF. The DNA of the CDR3 is TGTGCCAGCAGCTTAGGGAACAGGGTGACCTACGAGCAGTACTTC.

The chain carries TRBV5-1 and TRBJ2-7; 7 positions agree with TRBD2. V gave up 4 bases and J gave up 2 bases; unmatched junction bases: 9. Germline V gives CDR1 SGHRS, CDR2 YFSETQ. The CDR3 covers 15 residues. DNA for the CDR3: TGCGCCAGCAGCCCTCAGGGCGCGGGAGCCTACGAGCAGTACTTC. Its protein product is CASSPQGAGAYEQYF.

The V call is TRBV7-9, the J call TRBJ2-6; 14 positions match TRBD2. This CDR3 is 19 amino acids long. With V trimmed by 5 bases and J by 0 bases, 6 bases remained unmatched. Germline CDR1 SEHNR, CDR2 FQNEAQ (reference sequence). The CDR3 DNA is TGTGCCAGCAGCCTGGGACTAGCGGGAGCCCTCTCTGGGGCCAACGTCCTGACTTTC. Translating it yields CASSLGLAGALSGANVLTF.

The V gene is TRBV7-9, the J gene TRBJ2-7; 13 bases are shared with TRBD2. Germline V gene sequence: CDR1 SEHNR, CDR2 FQNEAQ (reference sequence). The V segment lost 5 bases and the J segment 3 bases; nucleotides outside the gene matches: 4. CDR3 length equals 15 residues. This CDR3 reads CASSHRTSGSYEQYF. CDR3 coding DNA: TGTGCCAGCAGCCATCGGACTAGCGGGAGCTACGAGCAGTACTTC.